This T cell receptor (beta chain) is drawn from a study of OX40 agonist ivuxolimab in advanced cancers. Study in general: Every 2 weeks, ivuxolimab was infused into the patients intravenously at between 0.01 and 10 mg/kg. Study findings and constraints: Antigen specificity was not determined for the expanded peripheral T cells.

Autoimmune disease history or systemic immunosuppression barred patients. Blood got drawn at baseline, again on cycle 4 day 1, and then on cycle 7 day 1. The protocol was immunoSEQ multiplex PCR, while the TCRdb copy is restricted to in-frame clones and leaves out a portion. The table has about 22,000 clones, roughly 86% seen once. Germline-derived CDR1 and CDR2 are MNHEY and SVGAGI. The CDR3 totals 14 residues. Trimming removed 4 bases at V and 6 bases at J, with 12 bases between. Comments on this clone: Its cognate antigen is unknown.

The chain has TRBV6-5 and TRBJ2-2, with D possibly being TRBD1 (5 bases). The receptor comes from an adult with an advanced solid tumor such as melanoma, head and neck, liver or kidney cancer. The source material was CD4+ or CD8+ T cells sorted from blood, sampled in a trial of the OX40 agonist ivuxolimab. DNA of the CDR3: TGTGCCAGCAGTTTCAGGGATAATCCCGGGGAGCTGTTTTTT. It is translated as CASSFRDNPGELFF.